The text below deals with one TCR beta chain. Its antigen is not identified. The data were taken from a study of T cells in localized non-small cell lung cancer. Study-level findings and limits: Compared with tumor, uninvolved adjacent lung displayed greater T cell clonality, ranking highest overall. Appearance in adjacent lung was seen for a median around 60 of the top 100 tumor clones. Heterogeneity cannot be ruled out, as sequencing used one tumor region only. Greater blood T cell density accompanied longer overall survival.

The V segment lost 6 bases and the J segment 4 bases; nucleotides outside the gene matches: 8. The CDR3 covers 14 residues. Germline CDR1 reads MDHEN; CDR2 reads SYDVKM. This table comes from immunoSEQ multiplex PCR, and its TCRdb copy is limited to in-frame clones, with some not included. The table includes approximately 2,500 clones, 20% to 25% detected once. Sequencing used lung tumor tissue, obtained before any cancer treatment. This chain links TRBV28 with TRBJ1-2, with 7 bases fitting TRBD1. The source of this sequence is a female donor at least 60 years old with stage III lung adenocarcinoma. DNA of the CDR3: TGTGCCAGCAGCCAGTACAGGGGCTCCTATGGCTACACCTTC. Encoded protein: CASSQYRGSYGYTF.